This TCR beta chain emerged from a study of brain metastases from non-small cell lung cancer. Study-wide results and limits: TCR repertoires overlapped largely between brain metastases and matched primaries. Compared with their matched primary tumors, roughly two thirds of brain metastases showed expanded T-cell clones. Brain metastases had lower T-cell infiltration than primary tumors.

Method: immunoSEQ multiplex PCR; TCRdb's copy keeps in-frame clones and lacks some. The profile covers around 1,400 clones, with around 82% appearing a single time and less than 20% taken by the ten largest. The junction had 2 bases not matched to a gene; V was cut back by 6 bases and J by 0 bases. This CDR3 spans 15 amino acids. The germline gives CDR1 LNHDA, CDR2 SQIVND (reference sequence). As concerns this clone: Its antigen is still unknown.

This TCR came from a donor at least 40 years old with non-small cell lung cancer. The J gene is TRBJ1-6, the V gene TRBV19, with 7 nucleotides matching TRBD1. What was sequenced was tissue from a brain metastasis. The CDR3 DNA reads as TGTGCCAGTAGCGGGGACAGCTCCTATAATTCACCCCTCCACTTT. This translates into CASSGDSSYNSPLHF. Based on the CDR3 plus reference TRBV19 and TRBJ1-6, the full variable domain is DGGITQSPKYLFRKEGQNVTLSCEQNLNHDAMYWYRQDPGQGLRLIYYSQIVNDFQKGDIAEGYSVSREKKESFPLTVTSAQKNPTAFYLCASSGDSSYNSPLHFGNGTRLTVT.